One and the same sample provided the 7 T cell receptor beta chains below, sequenced in a study of T cells in Graves' hyperthyroidism and ophthalmopathy (dated by TCRdb to about 2019). The library was built by means of multiplex PCR. The run used an Illumina HiSeq 2000. The TCR beta CDR3 regions were amplified from the RNA transcripts. The TCR CDR3 was subjected to a first round of RT-PCR using the HTBI primer set and the Qiagen OneStep RT-PCR kit. TCRdb reprocessing: public reads trimmed at Q25 with fastp, clones called with MiXCR, in-frame beta chains kept. Duplicate CDR3 protein sequences are folded into a single record with the most common DNA and genes. This sample is represented by fewer than 700,000 distinct CDR3 sequences; 15% to 20% of them were singletons. The leading ten clones occupy around 4% of the sample. Sample: blood. These receptors came from a woman aged 25 to 39 with Graves' hyperthyroidism.

This clonotype was seen ten or more times. The V and J genes are TRBV12-5 and TRBJ2-2; TRBD2 agrees at 7 bases. J was trimmed by 6 bases and V by 6 bases; bases with no gene match: 16. CDR1 is LGHNT and CDR2 is FRNRAP in the germline V gene. The CDR3 has 17 amino acids. CDR3 sequence (DNA): TGTGCTAGTGGCAAGACTAGCTGGCCGGGTAATTCCGGGGAGCTGTTTTTT. The encoded protein is CASGKTSWPGNSGELFF. Full variable domain (missing parts from reference TRBV12-5 and TRBJ2-2): DARVTQTPRHKVTEMGQEVTMRCQPILGHNTVFWYRQTMMQGLELLAYFRNRAPLDDSGMPKDRFSAEMPDATLATLKIQPSEPRDSAVYFCASGKTSWPGNSGELFFGEGSRLTVL.

The chain is built from TRBV9 and TRBJ2-3, with 8 bases lining up with TRBD2. Germline V gene data show CDR1 as SGDLS and CDR2 as YYNGEE. The CDR3 loop spans 14 amino acids. The ends lost 3 bases at V and 5 bases at J; junction bases unmatched: 5. The CDR3 region is CASSAVLAGDTQYF. The CDR3 bases are TGTGCCAGCAGCGCGGTCCTAGCGGGAGATACGCAGTATTTT.

J is TRBJ1-5 and V is TRBV7-2; TRBD1 aligns across 10 bases. The CDR3 runs to 16 residues. V lost 1 base to trimming and J lost 7 bases; unmatched junction nucleotides: 7. Germline CDR1 and CDR2: SGHTA and FQGNSA. This CDR3 is CASSLEGTGVRQPQHF. The CDR3 coding sequence is TGTGCCAGCAGCTTAGAAGGGACAGGGGTCAGGCAGCCCCAGCATTTT.

This clonotype has only a few counts. The chain has TRBV9 and TRBJ2-4, with 7 bases matching TRBD2. The CDR3 is 18 residues long. V lost 0 bases, J lost 0 bases, and 9 bases stayed unmatched. Germline values: CDR1 SGDLS, CDR2 YYNGEE. CDR3 sequence (DNA): TGTGCCAGCAGCGTAGGTGATAGAGCGGGACTAGCCAAAAACATTCAGTACTTC. Its translation is CASSVGDRAGLAKNIQYF.

In this sample, this clonotype turned up many times. This chain joins TRBV11-1 and TRBJ2-7, with 7 bases fitting TRBD2. The CDR3 loop spans 13 amino acids. Germline V gene sequence: CDR1 SGHAT, CDR2 FQDESV (reference sequence). The trim removed 4 bases at V and 7 bases at J, leaving 7 bases unmatched. CDR3 nucleotides: TGTGCCAGCAGCTCAAAAACCGGGGGGGAGCAGTACTTC. This encodes CASSSKTGGEQYF.

This clonotype was seen many times. The V gene is TRBV12-3 or TRBV12-4, the J gene TRBJ1-2; D might be TRBD1 (5 bases). The V gene lost 5 bases and the J gene lost 8 bases, with 15 bases spanning the gap. The CDR3 extends over 13 amino acids. The CDR3 protein is CASSQGTAGGYTF. For the CDR3, the DNA is TGTGCCAGCAGTCAGGGAACTGCGGGCGGCTACACCTTC.

This clonotype has only a few counts. The V and J genes are TRBV6-5 and TRBJ2-7; a weak D match, TRBD1 (6 bases). V shed 0 bases and J shed 4 bases, with 13 bases lying between them. The CDR3 totals 15 residues. From germline, CDR1 is MNHEY and CDR2 SVGAGI. DNA for the CDR3: TGTGCCAGCAGTTACTCACCAGGGGTCATTTACGAGCAGTACTTC. It codes for CASSYSPGVIYEQYF.